This T cell receptor (beta chain) was recovered during a study of blood T cell repertoires in COVID-19. Whole-study context: Spain, Italy and the United States supplied samples that represented acute and convalescent COVID-19. T cells, B-cell-depleted T cells, or PBMCs provided the cDNA or gDNA that served as material.

Original processing notes: It was from reference gene primer amplification that nucleated cell counts were estimated. Assay used: immunoSEQ multiplex PCR; TCRdb lists only in-frame clones, some missing. V, J and clone size were drawn from that table, and D and trimming were deduced from the DNA. The table includes 300,000 to 350,000 clones, more than 70% detected once. The V end lost 0 bases, the J end lost 2 bases, and 14 bases lay between the germline ends. This CDR3 is 15 amino acids long. The germline CDR1 and CDR2 sequences are SQVTM and ANQGSEA. V is TRBV29-1 and J is TRBJ2-7; no clear D gene. The TCR sequence derives from a man aged 25 to 40 with active or convalescent COVID-19. Input material: peripheral blood. The CDR3 loop is CSVEDGVSEAYEQYF. As DNA, the CDR3 is TGCAGCGTTGAAGATGGAGTTTCTGAAGCCTACGAGCAGTACTTC.